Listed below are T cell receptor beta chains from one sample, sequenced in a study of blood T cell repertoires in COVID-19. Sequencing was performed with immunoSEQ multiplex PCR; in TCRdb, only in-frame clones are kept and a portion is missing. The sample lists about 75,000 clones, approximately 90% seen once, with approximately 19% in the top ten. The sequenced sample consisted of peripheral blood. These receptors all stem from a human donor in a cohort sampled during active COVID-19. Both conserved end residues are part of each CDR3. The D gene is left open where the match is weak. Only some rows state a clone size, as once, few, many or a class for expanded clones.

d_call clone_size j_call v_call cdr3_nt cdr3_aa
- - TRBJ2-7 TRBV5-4 TGTGCCAGCAGCTCCGGACATCTATACGAGCAGTACTTC CASSSGHLYEQYF
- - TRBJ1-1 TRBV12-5 TGTGCTAGTGGTTTGGGACGGAGGAACACTGAAGCTTTCTTT CASGLGRRNTEAFF
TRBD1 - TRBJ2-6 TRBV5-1 TGCGCCAGCAGCCTTCAGGGACAGAACTCTGGGGCCAACGTCCTGACTTTC CASSLQGQNSGANVLTF
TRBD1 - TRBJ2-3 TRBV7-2 TGTGCCAGCAACAAGGACAGGAGCACAGATACGCAGTATTTT CASNKDRSTDTQYF
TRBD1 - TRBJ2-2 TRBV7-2 TGTGCCAGCAGCTTGACAGGGGGCGTCACCGGGGAGCTGTTTTTT CASSLTGGVTGELFF
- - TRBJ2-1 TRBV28 TGTGCCAGCAGCCCCCCACTCTTAGGGAGTATCGATGAGCAGTTCTTC CASSPPLLGSIDEQFF
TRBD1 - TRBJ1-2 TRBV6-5 TGTGCCAGCAGCCCGGACAGGGGGCCGGTCTATGGCTACACCTTC CASSPDRGPVYGYTF
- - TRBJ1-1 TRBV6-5 TGTGCCAGCAGTTACTCTCCGGGAGTGAACACTGAAGCTTTCTTT CASSYSPGVNTEAFF
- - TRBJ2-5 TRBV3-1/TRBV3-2 TGTGCCAGCAGCCAAGCACGAAAGCCCCCAGAGACCCAGTACTTC CASSQARKPPETQYF
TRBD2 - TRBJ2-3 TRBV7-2 TGTGCCAGCAGCTTAGATAGCGGGGGCACAGATACGCAGTATTTT CASSLDSGGTDTQYF
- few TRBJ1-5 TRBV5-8 TGTGCCAGCAGGGAGGAGGGTGCGGGCAATCAGCCCCAGCATTTT CASREEGAGNQPQHF
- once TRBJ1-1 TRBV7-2 TGTGCCAGCAGCCTTACAGATAACACTGAAGCTTTCTTT CASSLTDNTEAFF
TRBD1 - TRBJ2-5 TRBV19 TGTGCCAGTAAGAGGGACAGGGGCGGAGAGACCCAGTACTTC CASKRDRGGETQYF
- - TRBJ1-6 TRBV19 TGTGCCAGTAGTATCGAAGGACGCGACAGCTCCTATAATTCACCCCTCCACTTT CASSIEGRDSSYNSPLHF
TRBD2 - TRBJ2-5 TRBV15 TGTGCCACCAGCAGAGATCTGGGGAGGGCCCAGTACTTC CATSRDLGRAQYF
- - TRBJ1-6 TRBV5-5 TGTGCCCGCAGCTGGGGGGGGGCACCCCTCCACTTT CARSWGGAPLHF
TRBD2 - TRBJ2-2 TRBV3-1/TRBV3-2 TGTGCCAGCAGCCTCAGCGGGGGTGCGAACACCGGGGAGCTGTTTTTT CASSLSGGANTGELFF
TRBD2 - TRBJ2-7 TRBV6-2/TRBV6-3 TGTGCCAGCAGTCCGCAACGGGGAGCGGGGGTAGAGCAGTACTTC CASSPQRGAGVEQYF
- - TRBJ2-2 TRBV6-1 TGTGCCAGCAGTGAATCTGTACACCGTTCGAACACCGGGGAGCTGTTTTTT CASSESVHRSNTGELFF
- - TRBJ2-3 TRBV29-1 TGCAGCGTTGGACAGTTCACAGATACGCAGTATTTT CSVGQFTDTQYF
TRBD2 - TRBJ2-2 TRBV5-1 TGCGCCAGCAGCTCCGGGGGAGGACTAGCGGGACGCGGGGAGCTGTTTTTT CASSSGGGLAGRGELFF
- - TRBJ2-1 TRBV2 TGTGCCAGCAGTGTACTAGCCCCTGTAACGAATGAGCAGTTCTTC CASSVLAPVTNEQFF
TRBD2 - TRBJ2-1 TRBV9 TGTGCCAGCAGCCCCCGACTAGCACCCTACAATGAGCAGTTCTTC CASSPRLAPYNEQFF
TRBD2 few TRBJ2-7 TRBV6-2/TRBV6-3 TGTGCCAGCAGCCCATCCCCTAGCGGGAGCCCTCACAGATGGTCCTACGAGCAGTACTTC CASSPSPSGSPHRWSYEQYF
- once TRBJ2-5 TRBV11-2 TGTGCCAGCAGTGAGAGACTCGAGGGAGAGACCCAGTACTTC CASSERLEGETQYF
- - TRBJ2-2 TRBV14 TGTGCCAGCAGCCTCAGAGGGCGGATCGGAACCGGGGAGCTGTTTTTT CASSLRGRIGTGELFF
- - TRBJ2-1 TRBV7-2 TGTGCCAGCAGCCTCGGGAGTTACAATGAGCAGTTCTTC CASSLGSYNEQFF
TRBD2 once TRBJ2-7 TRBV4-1 TGCGCCAGCAGCCAAGACCCGGGACTAGCGGGGCTTCGGTCCTACGAGCAGTACTTC CASSQDPGLAGLRSYEQYF
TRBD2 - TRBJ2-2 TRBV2 TGTGCCAGCACCCGGGGACTAGCGGGGGGGCCCTACACCGGGGAGCTGTTTTTT CASTRGLAGGPYTGELFF
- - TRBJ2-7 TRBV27 TGTGCCAGCAGTCTCGGGACACTTAGTTCCTACGAGCAGTACTTC CASSLGTLSSYEQYF
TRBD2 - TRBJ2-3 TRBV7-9 TGTGCCAGCAGCTCAGAGCGTCCTAGCGGGGGGCCAGGTCGGACGCAGTATTTT CASSSERPSGGPGRTQYF
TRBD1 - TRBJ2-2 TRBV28 TGTGCCAGCAGTTTTATAGGACAGGGGGCGACCGGGGAGCTGTTTTTT CASSFIGQGATGELFF
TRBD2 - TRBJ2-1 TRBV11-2 TGTGCCAGCAGCTTGTTAGACGGGGGGGATGAGCAGTTCTTC CASSLLDGGDEQFF
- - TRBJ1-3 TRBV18 TGTGCCAGCTCCCAGTCCTCGGGACTCTCTGGAAACACCATATATTTT CASSQSSGLSGNTIYF
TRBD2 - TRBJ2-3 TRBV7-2 TGTGCCAGCAGCTTATTAGCGGGGGCGGCCGATACGCAGTATTTT CASSLLAGAADTQYF
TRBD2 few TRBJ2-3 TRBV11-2 TGTGCCAGCAGCCCATTAGCGGGAGGGGCAGATACGCAGTATTTT CASSPLAGGADTQYF
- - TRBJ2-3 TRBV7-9 TGTGCCAGCAGCTTAGGTCGACAAGTAAGCACAGATACGCAGTATTTT CASSLGRQVSTDTQYF
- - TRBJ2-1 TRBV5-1 TGCGCCAGCAGCTTGGCGGGACTCTCCTACAATGAGCAGTTCTTC CASSLAGLSYNEQFF
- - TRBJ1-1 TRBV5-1 TGCGCCAGCAGCTTGTTCGCAGGAGGAAGGGTGGCTTTCTTT CASSLFAGGRVAFF
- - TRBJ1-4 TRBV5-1 TGCGCCAGCCGGGAGAATGAAAAACTGTTTTTT CASRENEKLFF
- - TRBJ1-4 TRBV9 TGTGCCAGCAGCGTAGGCCGGTATGCTACTAATGAAAAACTGTTTTTT CASSVGRYATNEKLFF
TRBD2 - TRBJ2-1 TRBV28 TGTGCCAGCTTCTTAGCGGGAGGGTCCTACAATGAGCAGTTCTTC CASFLAGGSYNEQFF
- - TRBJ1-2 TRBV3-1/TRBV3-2 TGTGCCAGCAGCCAAGATTCCCAGGGGTATGGCTACACCTTC CASSQDSQGYGYTF
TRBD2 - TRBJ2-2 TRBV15 TGTGCCACCAGCAGAGACCTCCGGGAGGGGAACACCGGGGAGCTGTTTTTT CATSRDLREGNTGELFF
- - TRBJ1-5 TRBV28 TGTGCCAGCAGTTTATTGGGGAGGGGTCAGCCCCAGCATTTT CASSLLGRGQPQHF
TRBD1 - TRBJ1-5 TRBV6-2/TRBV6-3 TGTGCCAGCAGTTACGGACAGGGGTATGTTGGGACCCAGCATTTT CASSYGQGYVGTQHF
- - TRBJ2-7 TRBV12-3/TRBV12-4 TGTGCCAGCAGTCTAAAGAGCTACGAGCAGTACTTC CASSLKSYEQYF
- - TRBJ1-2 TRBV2 TGTGCCGAAAGTCAGGGAAACTATGGCTACACCTTC CAESQGNYGYTF
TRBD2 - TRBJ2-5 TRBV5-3 TGTGCCAGAAGCTTCTTGGGGAAACTAGCGGGAGGGCCGAAGGGAGAGACCCAGTACTTC CARSFLGKLAGGPKGETQYF
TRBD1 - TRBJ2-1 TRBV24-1 TGTGCCACCAGTGATCGACAGGGGGCGGACAATGAGCAGTTCTTC CATSDRQGADNEQFF
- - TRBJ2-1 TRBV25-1 TGTGCCAGCAGTGACTCCCAGGGTTACGCCTACAATGAGCAGTTCTTC CASSDSQGYAYNEQFF
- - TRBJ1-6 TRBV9 TGTGCCAGCAGCGTCGCCCCCGGGGTGAATTCACCCCTCCACTTT CASSVAPGVNSPLHF
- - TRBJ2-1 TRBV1 TGCACCAGCAGCCTGATGAGCGGGGGGCTAAATGAGCAGTTCTTC CTSSLMSGGLNEQFF
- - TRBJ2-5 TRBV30 TGTGCCTGGAGTAACGCAGGGGTTCAAGAGACCCAGTACTTC CAWSNAGVQETQYF
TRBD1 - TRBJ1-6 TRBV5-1 TGCGCCAGCAGCGCGTCCGGGACAGGGAATTCACCCCTCCACTTT CASSASGTGNSPLHF
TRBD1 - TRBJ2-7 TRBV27 TGTGCCAGCAGCGACAGGGGGCTCTCCTACGAGCAGTACTTC CASSDRGLSYEQYF
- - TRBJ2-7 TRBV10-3 TGTGCCATCAGTGAGTCGGGGGCAGGGAGGGGAGAGCAGTACTTC CAISESGAGRGEQYF